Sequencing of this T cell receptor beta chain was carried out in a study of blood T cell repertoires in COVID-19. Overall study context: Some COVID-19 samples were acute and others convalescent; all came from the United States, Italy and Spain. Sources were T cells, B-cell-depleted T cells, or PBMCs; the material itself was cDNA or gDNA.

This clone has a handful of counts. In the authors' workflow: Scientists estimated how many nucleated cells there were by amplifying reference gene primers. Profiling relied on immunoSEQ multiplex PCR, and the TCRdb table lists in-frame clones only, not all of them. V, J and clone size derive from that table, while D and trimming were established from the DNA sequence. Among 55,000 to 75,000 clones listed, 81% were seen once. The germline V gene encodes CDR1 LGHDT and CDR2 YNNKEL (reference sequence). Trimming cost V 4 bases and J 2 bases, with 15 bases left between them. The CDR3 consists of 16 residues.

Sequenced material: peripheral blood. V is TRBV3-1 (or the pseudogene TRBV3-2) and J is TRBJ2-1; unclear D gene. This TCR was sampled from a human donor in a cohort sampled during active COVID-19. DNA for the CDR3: TGTGCCAGCAGCCCCCTATCTAGTTTGGCCTACAATGAGCAGTTCTTC. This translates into CASSPLSSLAYNEQFF.